The 27 T cell receptor beta chains reported below all come from one sample, sequenced in a study of neurological immune-mediated disorders. Using its own MiXCR run on the 5' RACE reads, TCRdb lists one record per CDR3 protein. The sample lists about 62,000 distinct CDR3 sequences, less than 4% occurring once. The sample was PBMCs. The receptor set was obtained from a woman aged 50 to 60 with multiple sclerosis.

At least ten counts were recorded for this clonotype. V is TRBV12-3 or TRBV12-4 and J is TRBJ1-3; D is uncertain. The V end was cut by 3 bases, the J end by 0 bases, with 6 bases between. CDR3 length equals 14 residues. The DNA of the CDR3 is TGTGCCAGCAGTTTTGTCTTCTCTGGAAACACCATATATTTT. This translates into CASSFVFSGNTIYF.

J is TRBJ2-2 and V is TRBV9; D possibly uses TRBD1 or TRBD2 (6 bases each). Trimming removed 3 bases from V and 4 bases from J, with 13 bases in between. Germline lookup yields CDR1 SGDLS and CDR2 YYNGEE. This CDR3 is 15 amino acids long. The CDR3 DNA is TGTGCCAGCAGCGCACGGGGGCAGGGCACCGGGGAGCTGTTTTTT. This translates into CASSARGQGTGELFF.

In its sample, this clonotype was seen many times. The rearrangement joins TRBV9 to TRBJ1-2; D might be TRBD1 (5 bases). Germline V gene data show CDR1 as SGDLS and CDR2 as YYNGEE. Deletions cut 4 bases from V and 7 bases from J, with 20 bases between. CDR3 length: 15 residues. The CDR3 DNA sequence: TGTGCCAGCAGCTACACGGACACGCCAAGGGGTGGCTACACCTTC. Translating it yields CASSYTDTPRGGYTF.

This clonotype was recorded many times. This chain connects TRBV5-1 to TRBJ1-1; possibly TRBD1 for D (6 bases). CDR1 is SGHRS, CDR2 YFSETQ, per germline. The CDR3 loop spans 13 amino acids. V gave up 3 bases and J gave up 4 bases, with 10 bases separating them. CDR3 bases: TGCGCCAGCAGCTCGCAGGGGTCCACTGAAGCTTTCTTT. Translation: CASSSQGSTEAFF.

Ten or more counts support this clonotype. The chain joins TRBV24-1 to TRBJ2-1; TRBD1 agrees at 7 bases. This CDR3 contains 12 residues. Trimming cost V 4 bases and J 15 bases; bases outside gene matches: 8. Germline assignment: CDR1 KGHDR and CDR2 SFDVKD. For the CDR3, the DNA is TGTGCCACCAGTGACAACGGACAGGACCCGTTCTTC. Its protein is CATSDNGQDPFF.

This clonotype was picked up many times. The V and J genes are TRBV7-2 and TRBJ1-4; D possibly corresponds to TRBD1 (6 bases). The CDR3 spans 17 residues. Between the trimmed V and J ends, which lost 5 bases and 2 bases, there was a span of 18 bases. Germline values: CDR1 SGHTA, CDR2 FQGNSA. The CDR3 DNA reads as TGTGCCAGCAGCCAGAGGGGACAAATGTCGACTAATGAAAAACTGTTTTTT. Translating gives CASSQRGQMSTNEKLFF.

This clonotype was counted only a few times. The chain joins TRBV9 to TRBJ2-1, with a weak D call TRBD2 (6 bases). From germline, CDR1 is SGDLS and CDR2 YYNGEE. Trimming pared 4 bases from V and 0 bases from J, leaving 17 bases between. The length of the CDR3 is 17 residues. The CDR3 loop is CASSPPRRGSSYNEQFF. Written as DNA, the CDR3 is TGTGCCAGCAGCCCCCCCCGACGGGGGAGCTCCTACAATGAGCAGTTCTTC.

This clonotype was observed many times. The genes are TRBV29-1 and TRBJ2-6; D unclear. The CDR3 is 15 residues long. Germline CDR1 SQVTM, CDR2 ANQGSEA. Trimming stripped 1 base from V and 0 bases from J, with 7 bases between. The CDR3 DNA sequence: TGCAGCGTTGAAGTGCCCTACTCTGGGGCCAACGTCCTGACTTTC. It specifies CSVEVPYSGANVLTF.

This clonotype was detected ten times or more. This chain connects TRBV12-3 or TRBV12-4 to TRBJ1-2; D is perhaps TRBD1 (5 bases). V was clipped by 3 bases and J by 7 bases, with 12 bases between them. The CDR3 covers 13 residues. CDR3 sequence (DNA): TGTGCCAGCAGTTTTTGGACAAATAGTGGCTACACCTTC. This codes for CASSFWTNSGYTF.

V is TRBV7-9 and J is TRBJ2-3; 8 bases line up with TRBD2. J was trimmed by 0 bases and V by 5 bases; bases with no gene match: 7. This CDR3 is built from 16 residues. Per germline, CDR1 SEHNR and CDR2 FQNEAQ (reference sequence). As DNA, the CDR3 is TGTGCCAGCAGCCGCGTTAGCGGGGCCAGCACAGATACGCAGTATTTT. Encoded protein: CASSRVSGASTDTQYF.

The sample holds many counts of this clonotype. The chain couples TRBV12-3 or TRBV12-4 to TRBJ2-1; D tentatively reads TRBD1 or TRBD2 (5 bases each). Deletions cut 6 bases from V and 7 bases from J, with 25 bases between. This CDR3 region has 17 residues. In nucleotides, the CDR3 is TGTGCCAGCAGCAACAACCCACCGGGACGTCAAGGGAATGAGCAGTTCTTC. Its translation is CASSNNPPGRQGNEQFF.

In its sample, this clonotype was seen many times. V is TRBV7-8 and J is TRBJ2-2; 11 bases are a match to TRBD2. The CDR3 is made up of 16 amino acids. Germline V gives CDR1 SGHVS, CDR2 FQNEAQ. V shed 6 bases and J 2 bases; nucleotides not matched to a gene: 5. CDR3 nucleotides: TGTGCCAGCAGTCCTCTAGCGGGAGGAAACACCGGGGAGCTGTTTTTT. Translating gives CASSPLAGGNTGELFF.

This clonotype has a count of ten or more. V gene TRBV5-6 combines with J gene TRBJ2-1; D may match TRBD1 or TRBD2 (6 bases each). The V gene lost 0 bases and the J gene lost 14 bases, with 15 bases spanning the gap. The CDR3 contains 13 residues. Germline V gene data show CDR1 as SGHDT and CDR2 as YYEEEE. In nucleotides, the CDR3 is TGTGCCAGCAGCTTGGGGGGGGCCTCCTGGGAGTTCTTC. The encoded protein is CASSLGGASWEFF.

This clonotype was seen many times. The rearrangement joins TRBV20-1 to TRBJ2-3, with 7 bases matching TRBD1. The V gene's germline CDR1 is DFQATT and CDR2 SNEGSKA (reference sequence). This CDR3 has 14 amino acids. V was clipped by 1 base and J by 7 bases; unmatched bases: 8. The CDR3 DNA reads TGCAGTGCTAGAGCCGGGACAGTAATAAATACGCAGTATTTT. Amino acids: CSARAGTVINTQYF.

This clonotype was observed many times. The J gene is TRBJ1-5, the V gene TRBV29-1; 9 bases agree with TRBD1. This CDR3 spans 16 amino acids. In germline, CDR1 is SQVTM, CDR2 ANQGSEA. V trimming: 4 bases; J trimming: 5 bases; junction bases outside the gene matches: 12. CDR3 residues: CSVGTGTGPPDQPQHF. CDR3 nucleotide sequence: TGCAGCGTTGGAACCGGGACAGGGCCTCCCGATCAGCCCCAGCATTTT.

This clonotype was picked up many times. The V gene is TRBV12-3 or TRBV12-4, the J gene TRBJ1-3; D is uncertain. The CDR3 runs to 15 residues. V dropped 3 bases and J dropped 4 bases, with 13 bases sitting between them. The CDR3, as DNA: TGTGCCAGCAGTTTTGGTCTGCCGGGCGGAAACACCATATATTTT. This encodes CASSFGLPGGNTIYF.

This clonotype was seen repeatedly, ten times or more. The genes are TRBV7-8 and TRBJ1-3; D not certain. CDR3 size: 13 residues. V was clipped by 2 bases and J by 0 bases, with 2 bases between them. Germline CDR1 reads SGHVS; CDR2 reads FQNEAQ. CDR3: CASSLLSGNTIYF. The DNA of the CDR3 is TGTGCCAGCAGCTTACTCTCTGGAAACACCATATATTTT.

This clonotype was seen repeatedly, ten times or more. The chain uses TRBV20-1 and TRBJ2-2, with 7 bases fitting TRBD2. J lost 4 bases, V lost 6 bases, and 17 bases had no gene match. The CDR3 consists of 17 residues. Germline loops: CDR1 DFQATT, CDR2 SNEGSKA (reference sequence). CDR3 sequence reads: CSAERTSQLSGTGELFF. CDR3 nucleotides: TGCAGTGCCGAAAGGACTAGTCAGTTGAGTGGCACCGGGGAGCTGTTTTTT.

This clonotype appeared many times. This sequence joins TRBV12-3 or TRBV12-4 and TRBJ1-6, with D unresolved. There are 13 residues in the CDR3. V was pared by 3 bases and J by 1 base, with 1 base between. Here the CDR3 reads CASSLSYNSPLHF. The CDR3 DNA sequence: TGTGCCAGCAGTTTGTCCTATAATTCACCCCTCCACTTT.

This clonotype was seen many times. The J gene is TRBJ2-3, the V gene TRBV7-3, with D unclear. Trimming took 5 bases from V and 6 from J, leaving 9 bases between them. The CDR3 spans 12 residues. CDR1 and CDR2 (germline): SGHTA, FQGTGA. CDR3 loop: CASSTNGDTQYF. The DNA for the CDR3 is TGTGCCAGCAGCACAAATGGGGATACGCAGTATTTT. The full variable domain, its missing parts supplied by reference TRBV7-3 and TRBJ2-3, is GAGVSQTPSNKVTEKGKYVELRCDPISGHTALYWYRQSLGQGPEFLIYFQGTGAADDSGLPNDRFFAVRPEGSVSTLKIQRTERGDSAVYLCASSTNGDTQYFGPGTRLTVL.

Points on this clonotype: A much larger clone differs by one base, so this may be a read error. This sequence joins TRBV24-1 and TRBJ1-5, with D possibly being TRBD1 (5 bases). Trimming left V 6 bases short and J 4 bases short, with 12 bases between. CDR3 length: 14 residues. Germline V gives CDR1 KGHDR, CDR2 SFDVKD. CDR3 nucleotide sequence: TGTGCCACCAGTCGAGCAGGGAAGAATCAGCCCCAGCATTTT. Encoded protein: CATSRAGKNQPQHF.

This clonotype occurred many times. The genes are TRBV3-1 and TRBJ2-7, with TRBD2 as a possible D gene (7 bases). The CDR3 runs to 16 residues. Trimming removed 1 base from V and 5 bases from J, with 18 bases in between. Germline loops: CDR1 LGHDT, CDR2 YNNKEL (reference sequence). CDR3 sequence (DNA): TGTGCCAGCAGCCAAGTCCTTGGGAGGGGGTACGACGAGCAGTACTTC. Its protein is CASSQVLGRGYDEQYF.

This clonotype was observed at least ten times. V is TRBV7-2 and J is TRBJ2-1; the match to TRBD1 covers 8 bases. J lost 6 bases, V lost 4 bases, and 11 bases had no gene match. The CDR3 length is 16 residues. Germline CDR1 is SGHTA and CDR2 is FQGNSA. The CDR3 spells CASSSDRDRIVNEQFF. The CDR3 coding sequence is TGTGCCAGCAGCTCAGACCGGGACAGGATTGTCAATGAGCAGTTCTTC.

This clonotype occurred many times. The chain uses TRBV5-1 and TRBJ1-1, with a possible D match to TRBD1 (5 bases). This CDR3 has 14 amino acids. V lost 3 bases and J 0 bases, leaving 9 bases between the germline ends. CDR1 SGHRS and CDR2 YFSETQ come from the germline V gene. The CDR3 here is CASSSQTVNTEAFF. The CDR3 DNA is TGCGCCAGCAGCTCTCAGACAGTGAACACTGAAGCTTTCTTT.

This clonotype was seen at least ten times. V is TRBV7-3 and J is TRBJ1-2; 10 nucleotides align to TRBD1. Unmatched junction bases numbered 14, after V lost 4 bases and J lost 6 bases. This CDR3 region has 17 residues. Germline V gives CDR1 SGHTA, CDR2 FQGTGA. Here the CDR3 DNA reads TGTGCCAGCAGCTCACCCGTAACGCCCGGGACAGGGGATGGCTACACCTTC. It translates to CASSSPVTPGTGDGYTF.

This clonotype was recorded at least ten times. V usage is TRBV11-2 and J usage is TRBJ2-1, with D possibly matching TRBD2 (5 bases). Germline values: CDR1 SGHAT, CDR2 FQNNGV. This CDR3 spans 13 amino acids. The V end was cut by 3 bases, the J end by 9 bases, with 12 bases between. The CDR3 sequence: CASSFLRDGEQFF. Here the CDR3 DNA reads TGTGCCAGCAGCTTTCTACGGGATGGTGAGCAGTTCTTC. The entire variable domain, with the rest obtained from reference TRBV11-2 and TRBJ2-1, is as follows: EAGVAQSPRYKIIEKRQSVAFWCNPISGHATLYWYQQILGQGPKLLIQFQNNGVVDDSQLPKDRFSAERLKGVDSTLKIQPAKLEDSAVYLCASSFLRDGEQFFGPGTRLTVL.

In this sample, this clonotype turned up a few times. This is likely a read error, given that the CDR3 carries no conserved phenylalanine or tryptophan at its end. CDR3 DNA sequence: TGCAGTGCGGAAGGACTAGCGGGAGGTGGGTCATCCTCCTACAATGAGCAGTTCAAC. Translated: CSAEGLAGGGSSSYNEQFN. This rearrangement joins TRBV20-1 to TRBJ2-1; TRBD2 agrees at 14 bases. Germline V gene data show CDR1 as DFQATT and CDR2 as SNEGSKA (reference sequence). Trimming removed 6 bases from V and 0 bases from J; junction bases left unmatched: 13. This CDR3 contains 19 residues.